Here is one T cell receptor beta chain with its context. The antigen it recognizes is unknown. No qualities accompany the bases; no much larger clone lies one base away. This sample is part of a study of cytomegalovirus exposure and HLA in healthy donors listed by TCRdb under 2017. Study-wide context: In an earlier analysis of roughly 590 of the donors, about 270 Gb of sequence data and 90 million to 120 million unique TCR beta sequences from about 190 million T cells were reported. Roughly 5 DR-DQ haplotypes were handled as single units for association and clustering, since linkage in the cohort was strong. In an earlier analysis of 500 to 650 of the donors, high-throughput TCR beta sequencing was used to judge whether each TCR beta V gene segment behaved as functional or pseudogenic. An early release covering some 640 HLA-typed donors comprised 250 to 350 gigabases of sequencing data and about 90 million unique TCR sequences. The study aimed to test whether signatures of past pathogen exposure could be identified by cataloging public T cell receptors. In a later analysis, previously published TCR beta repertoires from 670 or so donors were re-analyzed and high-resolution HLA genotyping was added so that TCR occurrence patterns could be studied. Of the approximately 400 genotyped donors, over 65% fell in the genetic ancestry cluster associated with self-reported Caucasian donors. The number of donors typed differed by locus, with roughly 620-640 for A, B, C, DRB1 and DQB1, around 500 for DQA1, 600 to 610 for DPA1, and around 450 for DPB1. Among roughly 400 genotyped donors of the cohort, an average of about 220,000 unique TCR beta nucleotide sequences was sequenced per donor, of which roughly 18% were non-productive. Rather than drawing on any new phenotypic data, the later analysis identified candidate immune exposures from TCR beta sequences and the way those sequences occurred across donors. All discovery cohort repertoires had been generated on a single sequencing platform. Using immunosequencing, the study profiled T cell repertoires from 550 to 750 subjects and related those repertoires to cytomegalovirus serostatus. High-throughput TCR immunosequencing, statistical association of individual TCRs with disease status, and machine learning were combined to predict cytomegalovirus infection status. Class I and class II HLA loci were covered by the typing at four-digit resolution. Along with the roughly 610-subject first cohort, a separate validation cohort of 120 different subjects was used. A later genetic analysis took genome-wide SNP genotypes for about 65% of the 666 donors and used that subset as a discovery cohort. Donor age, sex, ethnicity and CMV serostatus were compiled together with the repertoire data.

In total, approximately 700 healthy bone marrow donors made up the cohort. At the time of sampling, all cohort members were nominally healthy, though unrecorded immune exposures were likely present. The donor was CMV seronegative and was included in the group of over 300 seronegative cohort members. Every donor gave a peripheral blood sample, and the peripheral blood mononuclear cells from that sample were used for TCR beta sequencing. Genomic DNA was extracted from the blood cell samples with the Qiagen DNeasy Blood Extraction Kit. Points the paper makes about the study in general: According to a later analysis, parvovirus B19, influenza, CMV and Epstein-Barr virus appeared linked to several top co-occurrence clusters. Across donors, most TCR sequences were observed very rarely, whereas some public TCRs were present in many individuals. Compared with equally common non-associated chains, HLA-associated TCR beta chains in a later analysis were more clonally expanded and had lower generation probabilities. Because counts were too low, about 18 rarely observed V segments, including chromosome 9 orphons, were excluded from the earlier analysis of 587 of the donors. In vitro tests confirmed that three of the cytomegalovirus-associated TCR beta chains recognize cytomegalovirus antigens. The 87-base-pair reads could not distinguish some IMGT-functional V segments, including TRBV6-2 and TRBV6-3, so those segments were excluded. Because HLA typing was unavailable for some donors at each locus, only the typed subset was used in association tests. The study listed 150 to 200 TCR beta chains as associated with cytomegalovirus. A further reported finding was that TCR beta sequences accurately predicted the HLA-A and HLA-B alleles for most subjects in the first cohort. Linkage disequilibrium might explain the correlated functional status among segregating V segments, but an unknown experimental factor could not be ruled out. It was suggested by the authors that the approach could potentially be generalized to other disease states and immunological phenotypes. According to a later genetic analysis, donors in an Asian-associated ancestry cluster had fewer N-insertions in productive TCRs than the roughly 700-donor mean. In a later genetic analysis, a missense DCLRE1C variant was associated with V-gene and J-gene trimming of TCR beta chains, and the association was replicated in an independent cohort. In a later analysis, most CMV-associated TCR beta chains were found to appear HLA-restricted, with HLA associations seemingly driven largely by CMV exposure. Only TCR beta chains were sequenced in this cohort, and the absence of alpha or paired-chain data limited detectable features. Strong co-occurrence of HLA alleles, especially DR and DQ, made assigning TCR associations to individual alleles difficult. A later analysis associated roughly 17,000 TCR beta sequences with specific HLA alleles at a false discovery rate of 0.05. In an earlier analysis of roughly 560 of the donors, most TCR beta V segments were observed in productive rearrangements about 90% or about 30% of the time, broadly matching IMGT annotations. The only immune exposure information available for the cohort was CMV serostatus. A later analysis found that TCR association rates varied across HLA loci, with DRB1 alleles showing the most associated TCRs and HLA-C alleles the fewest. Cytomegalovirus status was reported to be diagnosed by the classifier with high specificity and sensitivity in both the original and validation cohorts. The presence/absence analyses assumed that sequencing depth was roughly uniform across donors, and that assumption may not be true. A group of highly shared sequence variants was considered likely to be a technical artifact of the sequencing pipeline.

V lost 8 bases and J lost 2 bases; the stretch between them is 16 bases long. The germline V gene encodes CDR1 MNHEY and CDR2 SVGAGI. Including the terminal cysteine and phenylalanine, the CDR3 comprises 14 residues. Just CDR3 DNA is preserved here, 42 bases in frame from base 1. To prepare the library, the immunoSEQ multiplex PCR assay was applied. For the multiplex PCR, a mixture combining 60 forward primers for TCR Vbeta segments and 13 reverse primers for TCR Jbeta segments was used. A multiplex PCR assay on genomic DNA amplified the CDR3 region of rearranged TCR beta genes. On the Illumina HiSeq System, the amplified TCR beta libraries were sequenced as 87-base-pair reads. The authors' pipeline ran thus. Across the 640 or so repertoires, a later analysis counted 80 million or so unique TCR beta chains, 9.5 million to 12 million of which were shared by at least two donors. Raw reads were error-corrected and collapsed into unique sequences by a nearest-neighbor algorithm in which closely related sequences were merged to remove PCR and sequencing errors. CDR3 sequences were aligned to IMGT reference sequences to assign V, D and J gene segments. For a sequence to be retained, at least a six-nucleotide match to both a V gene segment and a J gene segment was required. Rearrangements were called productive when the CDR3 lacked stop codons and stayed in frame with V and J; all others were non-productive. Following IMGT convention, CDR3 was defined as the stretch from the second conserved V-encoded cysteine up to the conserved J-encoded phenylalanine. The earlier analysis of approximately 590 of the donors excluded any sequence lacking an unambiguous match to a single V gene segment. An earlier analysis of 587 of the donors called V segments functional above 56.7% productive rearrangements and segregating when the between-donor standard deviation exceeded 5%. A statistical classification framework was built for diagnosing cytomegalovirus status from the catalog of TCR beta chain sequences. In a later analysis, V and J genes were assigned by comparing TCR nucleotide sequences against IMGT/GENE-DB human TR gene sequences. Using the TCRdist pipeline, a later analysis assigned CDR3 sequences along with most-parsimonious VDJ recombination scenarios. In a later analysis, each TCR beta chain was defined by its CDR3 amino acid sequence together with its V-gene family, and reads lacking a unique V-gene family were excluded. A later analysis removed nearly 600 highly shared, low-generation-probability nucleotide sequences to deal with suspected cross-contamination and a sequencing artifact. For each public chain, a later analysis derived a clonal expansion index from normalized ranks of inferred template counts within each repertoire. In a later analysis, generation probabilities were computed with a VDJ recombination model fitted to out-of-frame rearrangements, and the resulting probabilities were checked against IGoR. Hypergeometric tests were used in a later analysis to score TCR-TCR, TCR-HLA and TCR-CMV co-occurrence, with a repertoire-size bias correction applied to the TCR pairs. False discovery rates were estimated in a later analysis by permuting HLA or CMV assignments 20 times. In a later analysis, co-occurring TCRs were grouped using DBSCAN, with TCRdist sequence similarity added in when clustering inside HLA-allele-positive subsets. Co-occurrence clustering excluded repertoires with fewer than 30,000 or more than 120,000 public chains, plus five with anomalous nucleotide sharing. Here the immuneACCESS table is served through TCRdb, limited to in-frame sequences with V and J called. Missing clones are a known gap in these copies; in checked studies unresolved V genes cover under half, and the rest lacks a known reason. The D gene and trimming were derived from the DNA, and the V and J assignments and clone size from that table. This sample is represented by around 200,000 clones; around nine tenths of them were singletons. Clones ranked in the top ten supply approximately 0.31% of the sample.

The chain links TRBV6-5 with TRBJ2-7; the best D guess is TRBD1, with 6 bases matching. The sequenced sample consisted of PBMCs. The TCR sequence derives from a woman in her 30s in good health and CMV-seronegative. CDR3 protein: CASGINRDTYEQYF. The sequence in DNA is TGTGCCAGCGGGATAAACCGGGACACCTACGAGCAGTACTTC.